The 21 T cell receptor beta chains reported below all come from one sample, sequenced in a study of identical twins (dated by TCRdb to the mid-2010s). Library preparation employed 5' RACE. For sequencing, an Illumina HiSeq 2000 was employed. TCRdb redid the processing of the public reads, applying fastp at Q25 and MiXCR, and retained in-frame beta chains. Rows are combined by CDR3 protein, so each entry shows the most common genes and DNA. Counted in this sample were about 190,000 distinct CDR3 sequences; approximately 15% of them appeared once. The top ten constitute 35% to 45% of the sample. The same sample was also studied in work on T cells expressing NK-cell markers.

The material sequenced was CD8+ T cells sorted from blood. The receptors come from a woman in her late teens or twenties in good health.

This clonotype occurred a few times. This chain connects TRBV9 to TRBJ2-1; a possible D gene is TRBD2 (5 bases). The V end lost 2 bases, the J end lost 6 bases, and 12 bases lay between the germline ends. CDR1 is SGDLS and CDR2 is YYNGEE in the germline V gene. This CDR3 contains 14 residues. The CDR3: CASSVPEAPNEQFF. In DNA, the CDR3 is TGTGCCAGCAGCGTCCCGGAGGCCCCCAATGAGCAGTTCTTC.

This clonotype qualifies as medium-sized. This chain uses TRBV30 with TRBJ2-4, with TRBD2 identical over 8 bases. Germline CDR1 is GTSNPN and CDR2 is SVGIG (reference sequence). This CDR3 comprises 14 residues. V shed 1 base, J shed 8 bases, and the junction held 7 bases outside the gene matches. In DNA form, the CDR3 reads TGTGCCTGGAGTGGTCAAGCGGGAGTCGACATTCAGTACTTC. It is translated as CAWSGQAGVDIQYF.

A few counts support this clonotype. The chain employs TRBV20-1 and TRBJ1-1; unclear D gene. The CDR3 is 14 residues long. CDR1 and CDR2 from the germline V gene are DFQATT and SNEGSKA (reference sequence). Between the trimmed V and J ends, which lost 1 base and 1 base, there was a span of 10 bases. The CDR3 DNA follows: TGCAGTGCTAGAGTGGCTGGGCAGAACACTGAAGCTTTCTTT. Residues: CSARVAGQNTEAFF.

CDR3 protein: CASSSEGVIGYTF. As DNA, the CDR3 is TGTGCCAGCAGCTCGGAAGGGGTAATCGGCTACACCTTC. The V gene is TRBV5-6, the J gene TRBJ1-2; D is possibly TRBD1 (5 bases). Trimming took off 3 bases at V and 8 bases at J, with 14 bases between the two ends. This CDR3 comprises 13 residues. CDR1 SGHDT and CDR2 YYEEEE come from the germline V gene. Drawing the rest from reference TRBV5-6 and TRBJ1-2, the complete variable domain is DAGVTQSPTHLIKTRGQQVTLRCSPKSGHDTVSWYQQALGQGPQFIFQYYEEEERQRGNFPDRFSGHQFPNYSSELNVNALLLGDSALYLCASSSEGVIGYTFGSGTRLTVV.

The CDR3 protein is CASRDSERGYTF. CDR3 DNA sequence: TGTGCCAGCCGCGACAGTGAGAGGGGCTACACCTTC. The chain has TRBV11-2 and TRBJ1-2; perhaps TRBD1 as D (5 bases). CDR3 length: 12 amino acids. V shed 8 bases and J shed 8 bases, with 15 bases lying between them. The germline gives CDR1 SGHAT, CDR2 FQNNGV.

Comments on this clonotype: One base away lies a much larger clone, so this may be a sequencing read error. This sequence joins TRBV27 and TRBJ2-7; D perhaps matches TRBD2 (6 bases). Trimming pared 2 bases from V and 3 bases from J, leaving 8 bases between. This CDR3 has 13 amino acids. Germline V gene sequence: CDR1 MNHEY, CDR2 SMNVEV (reference sequence). CDR3 DNA sequence: TGTGCCAGCAGTTTAACGGGAGACTACGAGCAGTACTTC. Its translation is CASSLTGDYEQYF.

The chain carries TRBV20-1 and TRBJ2-7; possibly TRBD2 for D (5 bases). CDR3 length equals 11 residues. The germline gives CDR1 DFQATT, CDR2 SNEGSKA (reference sequence). Deletions cut 6 bases from V and 3 bases from J, with 9 bases between. CDR3 DNA: TGCAGTGCACCCGCGGGCTACGAGCAGTACTTC. Translation gives CSAPAGYEQYF.

V usage is TRBV3-1 and J usage is TRBJ2-1; the match to TRBD2 covers 13 bases. The CDR3 consists of 15 residues. The ends lost 9 bases at V and 6 bases at J; junction bases unmatched: 8. Looked up from germline, CDR1 is LGHDT and CDR2 is YNNKEL (reference sequence). This CDR3 is CASSLLAGGANEQFF. The CDR3 nucleotides are TGTGCCAGTTCCTTACTAGCGGGAGGGGCCAATGAGCAGTTCTTC.

This clonotype came up a few times. Here the CDR3 reads CASSWGTMEAFF. The CDR3 nucleotides are TGTGCCAGCAGTTGGGGGACAATGGAAGCTTTCTTT. The rearrangement uses TRBV12-3 or TRBV12-4 and TRBJ1-1, with D possibly TRBD1 on 6 matching bases. V gave up 4 bases and J gave up 8 bases, with 11 bases separating them. This CDR3 contains 12 residues.

This clonotype was detected only a few times. V and J are TRBV9 and TRBJ2-2, with 13 bases identical to TRBD2. Germline CDR1 SGDLS, CDR2 YYNGEE. This CDR3 has 17 residues. Trimming took 4 bases from V and 7 from J; bases not matched to a gene: 10. The CDR3 nucleotides are TGTGCCAGCAGCCCAACCGGGACTAGCGGGGTTGGCGGGGAGCTGTTTTTT. It encodes CASSPTGTSGVGGELFF.

This clonotype was detected ten times or more. The chain uses TRBV5-1 and TRBJ1-5; D is ambiguous. Germline lookup yields CDR1 SGHRS and CDR2 YFSETQ. The CDR3 length is 14 residues. V was pared by 4 bases and J by 0 bases, with 8 bases between. In DNA form, the CDR3 reads TGCGCCAGCAGCCCGGGTCCTAGCAATCAGCCCCAGCATTTT. Encoded protein: CASSPGPSNQPQHF.

This clonotype has more than one count but fewer than ten. This chain joins TRBV3-1 and TRBJ2-3, with TRBD1 matching over 7 bases. Trimming removed 0 bases from V and 6 bases from J; junction bases left unmatched: 18. CDR1 and CDR2 from the germline V gene are LGHDT and YNNKEL (reference sequence). This CDR3 region has 19 residues. The CDR3 region has the DNA TGTGCCAGCAGCCAAGATCGAGGGACAGAAGAATTCGTCTATGATACGCAGTATTTT. It specifies CASSQDRGTEEFVYDTQYF.

This clonotype was counted between two and nine times. The chain employs TRBV6-5 and TRBJ2-7; 10 nucleotides line up with TRBD2. The V gene end was trimmed by 0 bases and the J gene end by 2 bases; junction bases not matched to a gene: 4. Per the germline V gene, CDR1 is MNHEY and CDR2 is SVGAGI. The CDR3 covers 16 residues. The CDR3 region has the DNA TGTGCCAGCAGTTACTCTACTAGCGGGGCTACCTACGAGCAGTACTTC. It yields the protein CASSYSTSGATYEQYF.

This chain joins TRBV4-1 and TRBJ2-7; 8 nucleotides align to TRBD2. The CDR3 contains 17 residues. Looked up from germline, CDR1 is MGHRA and CDR2 is YSYEKL. Trimming took 0 bases from V and 3 from J; bases not matched to a gene: 10. CDR3 protein: CASSQEGGRRLHYEQYF. CDR3 nucleotide sequence: TGCGCCAGCAGCCAAGAGGGCGGGAGGCGTCTCCACTACGAGCAGTACTTC.

This clonotype was seen at least ten times. This chain links TRBV7-2 with TRBJ2-3; the D gene could be TRBD1 or TRBD2 (5 bases each). Germline assignment: CDR1 SGHTA and CDR2 FQGNSA. The V gene lost 5 bases and the J gene lost 6 bases, with 21 bases spanning the gap. This CDR3 has 16 amino acids. CDR3 coding DNA: TGTGCCAGCAGCCGGGGCCGGGCAGCCCTAATGGATACGCAGTATTTT. Amino acids: CASSRGRAALMDTQYF.

The chain carries TRBV5-1 and TRBJ1-1; D perhaps matches TRBD1 (5 bases). Deletions cut 4 bases from V and 1 base from J, with 14 bases between. Germline V gene sequence: CDR1 SGHRS, CDR2 YFSETQ. The CDR3 covers 15 residues. The CDR3 protein is CASSPLTEGNTEAFF. The DNA for the CDR3 is TGCGCCAGCAGCCCCTTGACAGAGGGGAACACTGAAGCTTTCTTT.

The CDR3 loop reads CASSWSVEGPQRLYEQYF. The CDR3 region has the DNA TGTGCCAGCAGCTGGTCGGTGGAGGGGCCCCAGAGGCTATACGAGCAGTACTTC. V is TRBV13 and J is TRBJ2-7; D is perhaps TRBD2 (6 bases). In germline, CDR1 is PRHDT, CDR2 FYEKMQ (reference sequence). Trimming removed 4 bases at V and 4 bases at J, with 26 bases between. The CDR3 totals 18 residues. Together with reference TRBV13 and TRBJ2-7, the CDR3 gives the full variable domain: AAGVIQSPRHLIKEKRETATLKCYPIPRHDTVYWYQQGPGQDPQFLISFYEKMQSDKGSIPDRFSAQQFSDYHSELNMSSLELGDSALYFCASSWSVEGPQRLYEQYFGPGTRLTVT.

This clonotype was observed a single time. For the CDR3, the DNA is TGTGCCAGCAGTTTAGTGGGCCAAAAAGAAGCTTTCTTT. This sequence encodes CASSLVGQKEAFF. The V gene is TRBV12-3 or TRBV12-4, the J gene TRBJ1-1; D not resolved. The CDR3 covers 13 residues. V was trimmed by 1 base and J by 8 bases, leaving 11 bases between them.

This clonotype came up a few times. The chain couples TRBV7-8 to TRBJ1-1, with 7 bases identical to TRBD1. The V gene's germline CDR1 is SGHVS and CDR2 FQNEAQ. Trimming at V came to 5 bases and at J to 1 base, leaving 10 bases not matched to a gene. The CDR3 sequence is 16 residues long. The CDR3 coding sequence is TGTGCCAGCAGCGAAGGGGGCTGGGGAAAGAACACTGAAGCTTTCTTT. It specifies CASSEGGWGKNTEAFF.

This clonotype was detected a few times. The J gene is TRBJ1-2, the V gene TRBV7-2, with 7 bases lining up with TRBD1. The CDR3 consists of 13 residues. Germline assignment: CDR1 SGHTA and CDR2 FQGNSA. After removal of 5 bases from V and 6 bases from J, the junction contained 6 bases not matched to a gene. The CDR3: CASSQGTANGYTF. The CDR3 DNA follows: TGTGCCAGCAGCCAGGGGACAGCAAATGGCTACACCTTC.

The V gene is TRBV2, the J gene TRBJ2-1; either TRBD1 or TRBD2 may supply D (5 bases each). Looked up from germline, CDR1 is SNHLY and CDR2 is FYNNEI. V dropped 6 bases and J dropped 4 bases, with 19 bases sitting between them. This CDR3 region has 16 residues. CDR3 sequence (DNA): TGTGCCAGCAGGGCAGGTGAGGGGCCGAAATACAATGAGCAGTTCTTC. Its protein product is CASRAGEGPKYNEQFF.